The clone carrying this T cell receptor (beta chain) was recorded a few times. Its target is unknown. This CDR3 has 14 amino acids. V was cut by 4 bases and J by 5 bases, with 15 bases left in between. CDR1 and CDR2 from the germline V gene are SGHKS and YYEKEE (reference sequence). This entry comes from a study of beta chain features in type 1 diabetes. Study findings and constraints: Moderately but significantly shorter TCRB CDR3s were found in Type 1 diabetes patients in all four CD4+ subsets.

Expressed TCRB transcripts got sequenced, as all isolated RNA was reverse transcribed. The average read count of naive, central memory and regulatory T cell samples was some 3.9 million. Repertoires were generated with immunoSEQ multiplex PCR, while TCRdb's copy carries only in-frame clones and drops some. Of 250,000 to 300,000 clones in the sample, roughly an eighth were seen once. The sequence was obtained from a man aged 25-45 years with type 1 diabetes. The V gene is TRBV5-5, the J gene TRBJ2-5; perhaps TRBD2 as D (6 bases). Material for sequencing was naive CD4+ T cells from blood. Written as DNA, the CDR3 is TGTGCCAGCAGCGGCGGGAACCCGGAGGAGACCCAGTACTTC. Protein: CASSGGNPEETQYF. Based on the CDR3 plus reference TRBV5-5 and TRBJ2-5, the full variable domain is DAGVTQSPTHLIKTRGQQVTLRCSPISGHKSVSWYQQVLGQGPQFIFQYYEKEERGRGNFPDRFSARQFPNYSSELNVNALLLGDSALYLCASSGGNPEETQYFGPGTRLLVL.